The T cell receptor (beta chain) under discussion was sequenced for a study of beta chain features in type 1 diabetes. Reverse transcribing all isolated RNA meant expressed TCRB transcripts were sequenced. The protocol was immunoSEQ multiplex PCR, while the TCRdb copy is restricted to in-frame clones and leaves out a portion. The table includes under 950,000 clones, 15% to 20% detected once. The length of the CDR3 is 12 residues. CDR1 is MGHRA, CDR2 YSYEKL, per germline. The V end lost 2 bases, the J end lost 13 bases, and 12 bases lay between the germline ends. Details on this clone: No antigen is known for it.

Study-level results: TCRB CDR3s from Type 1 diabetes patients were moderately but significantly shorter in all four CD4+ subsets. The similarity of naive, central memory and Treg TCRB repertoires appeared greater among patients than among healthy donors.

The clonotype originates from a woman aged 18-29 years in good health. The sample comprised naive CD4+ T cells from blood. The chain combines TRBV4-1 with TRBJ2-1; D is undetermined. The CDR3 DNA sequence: TGCGCCAGCAGCCAATTATACACGCATCAGTTCTTC. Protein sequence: CASSQLYTHQFF.